These T cell receptor beta chains were read from a single sample in a study of cytomegalovirus exposure and HLA in healthy donors. The data were produced by immunoSEQ multiplex PCR, yet TCRdb's version contains in-frame clones alone and is incomplete. The sample holds roughly 76,000 clones. The sequenced sample consisted of PBMCs. Receptors originate from a female donor in good health and CMV-seropositive. CDR3s include the opening cysteine and the closing phenylalanine or tryptophan. A D gene is named only where the DNA matches it firmly.

V gene	D gene	J gene	CDR3 protein	CDR3 DNA
TRBV6-1	NA	TRBJ1-2	CASSETPNYGYTF	TGTGCCAGCAGTGAAACACCAAACTATGGCTACACCTTC
TRBV29-1	TRBD2	TRBJ2-1	CSVGTSGVTYNEQFF	TGCAGCGTTGGGACTAGCGGGGTTACATACAATGAGCAGTTCTTC
TRBV7-3	TRBD2	TRBJ2-1	CASSSTLGGAQFF	TGTGCCAGCAGCTCCACTCTCGGGGGGGCGCAGTTCTTC
TRBV5-1	TRBD1	TRBJ1-4	CASNRGWNEKLFF	TGCGCCAGCAACAGGGGATGGAATGAAAAACTGTTTTTT
TRBV10-1	NA	TRBJ2-7	CASSDGQGINEQYF	TGCGCCAGCAGTGATGGGCAGGGTATCAACGAGCAGTACTTC
TRBV9	TRBD1	TRBJ1-2	CASSGGDRGLAGYTF	TGTGCCAGCAGCGGGGGGGACAGGGGGCTGGCTGGCTACACCTTC
TRBV4-1	NA	TRBJ1-1	CASSQLFSSYTEAFF	TGCGCCAGCAGCCAACTTTTCTCTTCGTACACTGAAGCTTTCTTT
TRBV6-5	TRBD1	TRBJ1-5	CASSYSRGQGAMDF	TGTGCCAGCAGTTACTCGAGGGGACAGGGGGCTATGGATTTT
TRBV4-1	NA	TRBJ2-7	CASSQVEGDYEQYF	TGCGCCAGCAGCCAAGTCGAGGGTGACTACGAGCAGTACTTC
TRBV6-1	NA	TRBJ1-1	CASATLTGFASEAFF	TGTGCCAGCGCTACCCTCACAGGGTTTGCTAGTGAAGCTTTCTTT
TRBV18	NA	TRBJ2-5	CASSPELAGGGQETQYF	TGTGCCAGCTCACCAGAGCTGGCAGGAGGAGGGCAAGAGACCCAGTACTTC
TRBV2	TRBD1	TRBJ1-1	CASSEPRPDRGLSTEAFF	TGTGCCAGCAGTGAACCTCGACCGGACAGGGGATTGAGTACTGAAGCTTTCTTT
TRBV27	NA	TRBJ1-5	CASSYGRDQPQHF	TGTGCCAGCAGTTATGGGAGGGATCAGCCCCAGCATTTT
TRBV6-1	TRBD1	TRBJ2-5	CATEQGIGETQYF	TGTGCCACCGAACAGGGGATAGGGGAGACCCAGTACTTC
TRBV6-5	TRBD1	TRBJ1-1	CASSLRQGVTEAFF	TGTGCCAGCAGCCTTAGACAGGGGGTGACTGAAGCTTTCTTT
TRBV30	NA	TRBJ1-1	CAWSSGYWREDFF	TGTGCCTGGAGCTCCGGGTATTGGCGTGAAGATTTCTTT